Presented here are 21 T cell receptor beta chains from one specimen sequenced in a study of cytomegalovirus exposure and HLA in healthy donors. It was with 60 Vbeta and 13 Jbeta primers that the PCR ran. The repertoire was sequenced with immunoSEQ multiplex PCR; TCRdb's copy has only in-frame clones and lacks some. Of about 150,000 clones in the sample, 84% were seen once. Sequencing was done on a sample of PBMCs. Receptors originate from a man aged 18-30 years in good health and CMV-seronegative.

The rearrangement links TRBV2 to TRBJ1-2; 8 bases align to TRBD1. Germline CDR1 and CDR2: SNHLY and FYNNEI. Unmatched junction bases numbered 10, after V lost 6 bases and J lost 4 bases. The CDR3 runs 15 residues. This CDR3 reads CASRLDGQGFYGYTF. Here the CDR3 DNA reads TGTGCCAGCAGACTAGACGGACAGGGCTTCTATGGCTACACCTTC.

The chain is built from TRBV6-5 and TRBJ2-3; possibly TRBD1 for D (6 bases). Germline V gene sequence: CDR1 MNHEY, CDR2 SVGAGI. The V end lost 2 bases, the J end lost 6 bases, and 15 bases lay between the germline ends. The CDR3 is 15 residues long. The CDR3 reads CASSYRGQKVDTQYF. The CDR3 nucleotides read TGTGCCAGCAGTTACAGGGGACAAAAGGTCGATACGCAGTATTTT.

The rearrangement joins TRBV25-1 to TRBJ2-3, with D tentatively TRBD2 (5 bases). In germline, CDR1 is MGHDK, CDR2 SYGVNS. The V end lost 4 bases, the J end lost 8 bases, and 19 bases lay between the germline ends. The CDR3 runs 15 residues. For the CDR3, the DNA is TGTGCCAGCAGTGGTCCTCGTTTAGCGCGCCGTACGCAGTATTTT. Translation: CASSGPRLARRTQYF. The full variable domain, in which reference TRBV25-1 and TRBJ2-3 provide the parts outside the CDR3, is EADIYQTPRYLVIGTGKKITLECSQTMGHDKMYWYQQDPGMELHLIHYSYGVNSTEKGDLSSESTVSRIRTEHFPLTLESARPSHTSQYLCASSGPRLARRTQYFGPGTRLTVL.

This clone has only a few counts. The chain joins TRBV18 to TRBJ2-7; possible D gene TRBD2, 5 bases. The length of the CDR3 is 15 residues. The germline V and J ends were trimmed by 3 bases and 3 bases, with 15 bases remaining between them. The V gene's germline CDR1 is KGHSH and CDR2 LQKENI. This chain's CDR3 is CASSPAGSSGYEQYF. The CDR3 nucleotides read TGTGCCAGCTCACCTGCGGGTTCATCGGGCTACGAGCAGTACTTC.

The V gene is TRBV27, the J gene TRBJ2-1; possible D gene TRBD1, 6 bases. CDR1 is MNHEY, CDR2 SMNVEV, per germline (reference sequence). The CDR3 loop spans 18 amino acids. V lost 5 bases to trimming and J lost 0 bases, with 20 bases between them. The CDR3 protein is CASSPRDIKRSSYNEQFF. CDR3 nucleotide sequence: TGTGCCAGCAGTCCCCGGGACATTAAGAGAAGCTCCTACAATGAGCAGTTCTTC.

V and J are TRBV2 and TRBJ2-5; D is possibly TRBD1 (6 bases). The V end lost 7 bases, the J end lost 1 base, and 13 bases lay between the germline ends. CDR1 is SNHLY and CDR2 is FYNNEI in the germline V gene. The CDR3 totals 14 residues. The CDR3 bases are TGTGCCAGCAACCTAGACAGGACCCAAGAGACCCAGTACTTC. Residues: CASNLDRTQETQYF.

The V and J genes are TRBV9 and TRBJ1-1; a weak D match, TRBD1 (5 bases). The CDR3 is 13 amino acids. Trimming left V 0 bases short and J 8 bases short, with 11 bases between. CDR1 is SGDLS, CDR2 YYNGEE, per germline. The CDR3, as DNA: TGTGCCAGCAGCGTAGTAGTCCAGGGAGAAGCTTTCTTT. It codes for CASSVVVQGEAFF. The full variable domain, rest sourced from reference TRBV9 and TRBJ1-1, is DSGVTQTPKHLITATGQRVTLRCSPRSGDLSVYWYQQSLDQGLQFLIQYYNGEERAKGNILERFSAQQFPDLHSELNLSSLELGDSALYFCASSVVVQGEAFFGQGTRLTVV.

This sequence joins TRBV30 and TRBJ2-1; 9 bases are a match to TRBD2. This CDR3 region has 13 residues. Trimming removed 0 bases from V and 12 bases from J; junction bases left unmatched: 6. CDR1 is GTSNPN and CDR2 is SVGIG in the germline V gene (reference sequence). CDR3 DNA: TGTGCCTGGAGTGTCACTTCAGCGGGGGGGCAGTTCTTC. This sequence encodes CAWSVTSAGGQFF. Together with reference TRBV30 and TRBJ2-1, the CDR3 gives the full variable domain: SQTIHQWPATLVQPVGSPLSLECTVEGTSNPNLYWYRQAAGRGLQLLFYSVGIGQISSEVPQNLSASRPQDRQFILSSKKLLLSDSGFYLCAWSVTSAGGQFFGPGTRLTVL.

This clone was recorded once. This chain joins TRBV29-1 and TRBJ1-1; D possibly corresponds to TRBD1 (5 bases). Germline loops: CDR1 SQVTM, CDR2 ANQGSEA. The CDR3 consists of 11 residues. Deletions cut 8 bases from V and 7 bases from J, with 14 bases between. CDR3 sequence (DNA): TGCAGCCTAGGGGTCCCAGGTGAAGCTTTCTTT. Protein product: CSLGVPGEAFF.

The rearrangement links TRBV9 to TRBJ1-1, with TRBD1 identical over 8 bases. Trimming took 2 bases from V and 5 from J; bases not matched to a gene: 2. Germline CDR1 reads SGDLS; CDR2 reads YYNGEE. The CDR3 length is 13 residues. In DNA form, the CDR3 reads TGTGCCAGCAGCGTCGGACAGGGAACTGAAGCTTTCTTT. This translates into CASSVGQGTEAFF.

This sequence joins TRBV18 and TRBJ2-1; 9 nucleotides align to TRBD2. This CDR3 region has 15 residues. Germline V CDR1 and CDR2: KGHSH, LQKENI. V dropped 3 bases and J dropped 1; count of bases not matched to a gene: 1. The CDR3 nucleotides are TGTGCCAGCTCACCCCTAGCGGGGTCCTACAATGAGCAGTTCTTC. Its translation is CASSPLAGSYNEQFF.

The V and J genes are TRBV7-2 and TRBJ1-2; tentatively, D is TRBD1 (6 bases). The length of the CDR3 is 15 residues. Trimming removed 5 bases at V and 4 bases at J, with 17 bases between. Germline V lookup: CDR1 SGHTA, CDR2 FQGNSA. The DNA for the CDR3 is TGTGCCAGCAGCCCTCAGGGGTCCCCACGCTATGGCTACACCTTC. Protein: CASSPQGSPRYGYTF.

The chain carries TRBV7-3 and TRBJ2-1, with 14 bases lining up with TRBD2. The CDR3 has 16 amino acids. V shed 4 bases, J shed 6 bases, and the junction held 5 bases outside the gene matches. Germline assignment: CDR1 SGHTA and CDR2 FQGTGA. CDR3 DNA sequence: TGTGCCAGCAGCTCGCGGACTAGCGGGGGGACCAATGAGCAGTTCTTC. This gives the protein CASSSRTSGGTNEQFF.

This clone was observed a handful of times. As DNA, the CDR3 is TGTGCCTGGACCACTCCCCGGGGGGCCAGAGGCGAGCAGTACTTC. Translation: CAWTTPRGARGEQYF. The chain carries TRBV30 and TRBJ2-7; tentative D call: TRBD2 (7 bases). Germline V CDR1 and CDR2: GTSNPN, SVGIG (reference sequence). V lost 4 bases and J lost 6, with 22 bases in between. The CDR3 has 15 residues.

The gene calls are TRBV29-1 and TRBJ2-6, with TRBD1 matching over 10 bases. Germline assignment: CDR1 SQVTM and CDR2 ANQGSEA. With V trimmed by 5 bases and J by 4 bases, 20 bases remained unmatched. This CDR3 has 20 residues. Here the CDR3 reads CSVLPFPSTGGASGANVLTF. CDR3 DNA sequence: TGCAGCGTTCTTCCCTTCCCCTCGACAGGGGGCGCGTCCGGGGCCAACGTCCTGACTTTC.

This sequence joins TRBV4-1 and TRBJ1-1; D unresolved. V lost 1 base and J lost 1, with 7 bases in between. Germline V CDR1 and CDR2: MGHRA, YSYEKL. The CDR3 length is 14 residues. The chain's CDR3 is CASSQVAENTEAFF. CDR3 nucleotide sequence: TGCGCCAGCAGCCAAGTTGCAGAGAACACTGAAGCTTTCTTT.

Regarding this clone: An end of the junction differs from the germline gene, which may be a read error. The chain employs TRBV5-1 and TRBJ2-5; D may be TRBD2 (5 bases). CDR3 length: 16 amino acids. In germline, CDR1 is SGHRS, CDR2 YFSETQ. As DNA, the CDR3 is TGCGCCAGCGGCTTGACCTACGGAGGATTTGGCGAGACCCAGTACTTC. Translated: CASGLTYGGFGETQYF.

The genes are TRBV19 and TRBJ1-4; D might be TRBD1 (5 bases). V was trimmed by 5 bases and J by 10 bases, leaving 17 bases between them. Looked up from germline, CDR1 is LNHDA and CDR2 is SQIVND (reference sequence). The CDR3 covers 14 residues. This CDR3 is CASSPPRDFGKLFF. The CDR3 DNA follows: TGTGCCAGTAGTCCCCCTAGGGACTTCGGAAAACTGTTTTTT.

The chain is built from TRBV9 and TRBJ1-6, with TRBD1 matching over 9 bases. The CDR3 is 17 residues long. J lost 6 bases, V lost 2 bases, and 9 bases had no gene match. The germline V gene encodes CDR1 SGDLS and CDR2 YYNGEE. CDR3 amino acids: CASSVGTGRDLNSPLHF. For the CDR3, the DNA is TGTGCCAGCAGCGTCGGGACAGGGCGCGATCTTAATTCACCCCTCCACTTT.

This chain joins TRBV14 and TRBJ2-7; 10 nucleotides match TRBD1. Germline CDR1 and CDR2: SGHDN and FVKESK. The CDR3 contains 16 residues. The trim removed 1 base at V and 6 bases at J, leaving 9 bases unmatched. This chain's CDR3 is CASSQVWDRGNSEQYF. In nucleotides, the CDR3 is TGTGCCAGCAGCCAAGTATGGGACAGGGGTAATTCCGAGCAGTACTTC.

The chain is built from TRBV19 and TRBJ1-4; 7 bases match TRBD1. This CDR3 region has 14 residues. V was pared by 6 bases and J by 8 bases, with 9 bases of the junction left unmatched. Germline CDR1 reads LNHDA; CDR2 reads SQIVND (reference sequence). The CDR3 is CASRKTGIVEKLFF. CDR3 nucleotide sequence: TGTGCCAGTAGGAAGACAGGGATTGTGGAAAAACTGTTTTTT.